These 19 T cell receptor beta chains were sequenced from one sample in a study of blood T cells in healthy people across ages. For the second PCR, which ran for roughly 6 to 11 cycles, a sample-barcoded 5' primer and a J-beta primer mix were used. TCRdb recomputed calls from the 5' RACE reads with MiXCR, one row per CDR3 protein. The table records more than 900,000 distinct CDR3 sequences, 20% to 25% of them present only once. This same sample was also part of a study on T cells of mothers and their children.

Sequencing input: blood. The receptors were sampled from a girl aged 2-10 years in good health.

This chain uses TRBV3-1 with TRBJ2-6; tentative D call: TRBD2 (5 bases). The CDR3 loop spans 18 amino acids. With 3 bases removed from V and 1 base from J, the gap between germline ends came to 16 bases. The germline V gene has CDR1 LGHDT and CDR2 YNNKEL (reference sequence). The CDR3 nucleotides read TGTGCCAGCAGCCATCTCGGCACTCGGAGGTCTGGGGCCAACGTCCTGACTTTC. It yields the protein CASSHLGTRRSGANVLTF.

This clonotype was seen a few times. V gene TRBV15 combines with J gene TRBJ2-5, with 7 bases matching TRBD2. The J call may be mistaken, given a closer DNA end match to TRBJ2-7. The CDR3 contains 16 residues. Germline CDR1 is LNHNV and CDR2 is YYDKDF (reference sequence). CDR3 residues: CATSREAASGAYEQYF. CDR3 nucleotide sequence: TGTGCCACCAGCAGAGAAGCGGCTAGCGGAGCCTACGAGCAGTACTTC.

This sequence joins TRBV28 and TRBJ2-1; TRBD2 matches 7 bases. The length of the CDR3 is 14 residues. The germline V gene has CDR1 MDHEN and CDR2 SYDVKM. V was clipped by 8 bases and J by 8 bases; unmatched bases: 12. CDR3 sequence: CASEGDGGNYEQFF. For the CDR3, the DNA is TGTGCCAGCGAAGGGGACGGGGGGAATTATGAGCAGTTCTTC.

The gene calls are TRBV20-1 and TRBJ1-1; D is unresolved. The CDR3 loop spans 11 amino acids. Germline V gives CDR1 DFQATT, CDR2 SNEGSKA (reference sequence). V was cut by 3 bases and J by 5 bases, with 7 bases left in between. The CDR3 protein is CSASLLTEAFF. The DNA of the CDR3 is TGCAGTGCTAGTCTTCTAACTGAAGCTTTCTTT.

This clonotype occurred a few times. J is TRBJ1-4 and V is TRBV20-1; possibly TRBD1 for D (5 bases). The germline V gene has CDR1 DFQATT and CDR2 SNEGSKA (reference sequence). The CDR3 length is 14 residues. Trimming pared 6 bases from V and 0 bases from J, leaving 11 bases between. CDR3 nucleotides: TGCAGTGCCCCGGGGGGGTCAACTAATGAAAAACTGTTTTTT. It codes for CSAPGGSTNEKLFF.

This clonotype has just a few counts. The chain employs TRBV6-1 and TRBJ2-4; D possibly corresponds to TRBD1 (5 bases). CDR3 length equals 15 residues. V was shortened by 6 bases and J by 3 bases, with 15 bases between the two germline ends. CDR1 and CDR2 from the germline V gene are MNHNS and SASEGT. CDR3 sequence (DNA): TGTGCCAGCAGCAAGTCCAGGGTCGACAAAAACATTCAGTACTTC. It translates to CASSKSRVDKNIQYF.

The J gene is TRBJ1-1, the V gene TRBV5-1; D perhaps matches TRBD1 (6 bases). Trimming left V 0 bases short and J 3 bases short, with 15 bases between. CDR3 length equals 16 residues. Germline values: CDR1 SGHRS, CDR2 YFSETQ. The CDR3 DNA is TGCGCCAGCAGCTTGGAGGCGGGGGCTAGGGACACTGAAGCTTTCTTT. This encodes CASSLEAGARDTEAFF.

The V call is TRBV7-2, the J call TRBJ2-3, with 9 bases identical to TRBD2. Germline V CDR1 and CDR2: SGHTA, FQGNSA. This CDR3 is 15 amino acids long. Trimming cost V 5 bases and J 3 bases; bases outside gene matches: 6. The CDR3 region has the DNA TGTGCCAGCAGCCCGGGACTAGCAATGACAGATACGCAGTATTTT. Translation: CASSPGLAMTDTQYF.

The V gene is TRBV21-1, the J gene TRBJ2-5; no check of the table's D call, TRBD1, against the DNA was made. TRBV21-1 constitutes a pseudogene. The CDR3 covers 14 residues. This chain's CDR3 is CASSPDRWLETQYF. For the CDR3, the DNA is TGTGCCAGCAGCCCCGACAGGTGGTTAGAGACCCAGTACTTC.

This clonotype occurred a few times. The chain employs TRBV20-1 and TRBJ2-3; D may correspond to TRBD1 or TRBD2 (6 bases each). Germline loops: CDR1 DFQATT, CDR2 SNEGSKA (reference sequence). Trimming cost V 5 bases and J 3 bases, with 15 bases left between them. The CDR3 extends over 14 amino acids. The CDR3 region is CSAGGGTWTDTQYF. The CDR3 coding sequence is TGCAGTGCTGGGGGCGGGACCTGGACAGATACGCAGTATTTT.

The CDR3 nucleotides are TGTGCCAGCAGTGAGGGGCCAACCCTCCACTTT. Residues: CASSEGPTLHF. V and J are TRBV2 and TRBJ1-6; possible D gene TRBD1, 5 bases. V was trimmed by 3 bases and J by 14 bases, leaving 8 bases between them. Looked up from germline, CDR1 is SNHLY and CDR2 is FYNNEI. The CDR3 loop spans 11 amino acids. Complete variable domain (other parts from reference TRBV2 and TRBJ1-6): EPEVTQTPSHQVTQMGQEVILRCVPISNHLYFYWYRQILGQKVEFLVSFYNNEISEKSEIFDDQFSVERPDGSNFTLKIRSTKLEDSAMYFCASSEGPTLHFGNGTRLTVT.

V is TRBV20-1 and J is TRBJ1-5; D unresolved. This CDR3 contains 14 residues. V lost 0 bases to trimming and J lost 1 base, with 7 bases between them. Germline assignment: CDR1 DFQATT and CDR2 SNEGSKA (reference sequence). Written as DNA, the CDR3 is TGCAGTGCTAGAGATCGACGGAGCAATCAGCCCCAGCATTTT. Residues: CSARDRRSNQPQHF.

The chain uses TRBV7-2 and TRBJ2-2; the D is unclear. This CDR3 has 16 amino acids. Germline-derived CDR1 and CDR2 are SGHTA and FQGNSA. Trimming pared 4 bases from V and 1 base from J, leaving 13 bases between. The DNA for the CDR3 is TGTGCCAGCAGCTCCCCCCTAGTTGGGAACACCGGGGAGCTGTTTTTT. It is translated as CASSSPLVGNTGELFF.

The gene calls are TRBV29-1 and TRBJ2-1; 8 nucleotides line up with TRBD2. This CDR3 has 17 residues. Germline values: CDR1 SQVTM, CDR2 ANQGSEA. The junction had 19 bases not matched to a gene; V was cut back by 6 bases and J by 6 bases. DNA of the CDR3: TGCAGCGTCAAACAGGGATTGAGCGGGAGTTCCCCCAATGAGCAGTTCTTC. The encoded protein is CSVKQGLSGSSPNEQFF.

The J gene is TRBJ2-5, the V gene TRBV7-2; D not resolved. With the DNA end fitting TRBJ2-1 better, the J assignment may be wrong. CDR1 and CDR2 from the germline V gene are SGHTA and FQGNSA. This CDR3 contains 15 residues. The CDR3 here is CASRNDGGLWNEQFF. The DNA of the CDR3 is TGTGCCAGCAGAAATGACGGTGGCCTTTGGAATGAGCAGTTCTTC.

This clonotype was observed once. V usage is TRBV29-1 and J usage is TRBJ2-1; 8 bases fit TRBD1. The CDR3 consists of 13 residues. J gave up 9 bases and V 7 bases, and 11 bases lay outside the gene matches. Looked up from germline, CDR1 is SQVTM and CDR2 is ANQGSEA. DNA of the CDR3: TGCAGCGGACAGGGGTATGCATCCGGTGAGCAGTTCTTC. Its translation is CSGQGYASGEQFF.

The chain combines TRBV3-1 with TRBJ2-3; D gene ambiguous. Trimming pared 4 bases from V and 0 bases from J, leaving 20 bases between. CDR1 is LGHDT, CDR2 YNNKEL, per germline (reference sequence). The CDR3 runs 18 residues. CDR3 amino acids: CASSPPAFSNHSTDTQYF. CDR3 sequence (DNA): TGTGCCAGCAGCCCACCCGCCTTTTCGAACCATAGCACAGATACGCAGTATTTT.

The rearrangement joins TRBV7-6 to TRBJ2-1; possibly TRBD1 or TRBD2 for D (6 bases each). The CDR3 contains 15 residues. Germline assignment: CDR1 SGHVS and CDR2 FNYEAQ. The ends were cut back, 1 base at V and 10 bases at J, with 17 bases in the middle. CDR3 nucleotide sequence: TGTGCCAGCAGCTTAGGAGGGGGAGGAGAGGAGGAGCAGTTCTTC. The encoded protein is CASSLGGGGEEEQFF.

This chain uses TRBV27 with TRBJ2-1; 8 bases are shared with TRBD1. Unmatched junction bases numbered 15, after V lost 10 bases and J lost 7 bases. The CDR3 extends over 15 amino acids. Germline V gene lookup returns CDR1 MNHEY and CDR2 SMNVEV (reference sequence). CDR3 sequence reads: CATVVRQGIRNEQFF. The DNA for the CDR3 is TGTGCCACCGTTGTAAGACAGGGGATAAGGAATGAGCAGTTCTTC.